This T cell receptor beta chain originates from a study of shared clonotypes between healthy human individuals. When replicate PCRs were run on sorted subsets, they used around 200 ng DNA, around 33,000 T cell genomes. Clones were sequenced by immunoSEQ multiplex PCR, and TCRdb holds only the in-frame ones, with some missing. Among about 2.1 million clones, 93% were seen once, and the ten largest hold about 1.7%. Selected positively for CCR7 and CD45RO-negative, naive CD8 cells excluded terminally differentiated effector memory CD45RA+ cells. After removal of 10 bases from V and 5 bases from J, the junction contained 12 bases not matched to a gene. This CDR3 has 14 amino acids. Germline CDR1 is SNHLY and CDR2 is FYNNEI.

The clonotype originates from a man aged 18 to 29 in good health. Some clones in this sample may be carry-over from other donors' samples. V usage is TRBV2 and J usage is TRBJ2-7; 9 bases are shared with TRBD2. The sample consisted of naive CD8+ T cells from PBMCs. CDR3 bases: TGTGCCACCCGAGAGCTAGCGGGGCCTCACGAGCAGTACTTC. It specifies CATRELAGPHEQYF.